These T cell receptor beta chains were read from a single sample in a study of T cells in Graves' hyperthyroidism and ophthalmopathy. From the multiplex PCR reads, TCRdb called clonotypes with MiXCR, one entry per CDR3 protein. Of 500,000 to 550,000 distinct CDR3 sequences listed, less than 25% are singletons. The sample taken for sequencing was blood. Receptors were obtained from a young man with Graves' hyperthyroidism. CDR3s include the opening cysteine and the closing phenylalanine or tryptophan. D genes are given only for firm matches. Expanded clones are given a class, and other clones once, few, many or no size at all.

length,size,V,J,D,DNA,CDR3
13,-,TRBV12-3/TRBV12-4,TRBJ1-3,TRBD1,TGTGCCAGCAGCATGGACAGGCGGAACACCATATATTTT,CASSMDRRNTIYF
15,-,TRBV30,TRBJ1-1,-,TGTGCCTGGATGGCAGGTCCCGGACTCCTCACTGAAGCTTTCTTT,CAWMAGPGLLTEAFF
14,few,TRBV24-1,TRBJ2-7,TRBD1,TGTGCCACCAGTATGACAGGGAAGTCCTACGAGCAGTACTTC,CATSMTGKSYEQYF
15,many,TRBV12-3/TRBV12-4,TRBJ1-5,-,TGTGCCAGCAGTCTCCTCCCGGCGGGGAATCAGCCCCAGCATTTT,CASSLLPAGNQPQHF
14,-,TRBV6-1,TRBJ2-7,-,TGTGCCAGCAGCCCTAGACGGGACTGGTACGAGCAGTACTTC,CASSPRRDWYEQYF
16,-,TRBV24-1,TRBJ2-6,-,TGTGCCACCAGTGATCGAGCAGGGTCTGGGGCCAACGTCCTGACTTTC,CATSDRAGSGANVLTF
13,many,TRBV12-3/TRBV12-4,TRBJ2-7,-,TGTGCCAGCAGCTTCAAGGGAGCTGACGAGCAGTACTTC,CASSFKGADEQYF
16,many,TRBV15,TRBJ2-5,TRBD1,TGTGCCACCAGCAGACTGACAGGGACAAACGGAGAGACCCAGTACTTC,CATSRLTGTNGETQYF
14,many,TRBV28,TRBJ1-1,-,TGTGCCAGCAGCTGGCTCGGAGGGGGCACTGAAGCTTTCTTT,CASSWLGGGTEAFF
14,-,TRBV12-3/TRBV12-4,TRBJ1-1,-,TGTGCCAGCAGTTTTAGTGGAATGAGCACTGAAGCTTTCTTT,CASSFSGMSTEAFF
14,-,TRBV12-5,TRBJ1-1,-,TGTGCTAGTGGTTCCGGGACACCGAACACTGAAGCTTTCTTT,CASGSGTPNTEAFF
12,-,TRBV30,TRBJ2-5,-,TGTGCCTGGACGAAATTATCGGGGACCCAGTACTTC,CAWTKLSGTQYF
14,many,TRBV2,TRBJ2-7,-,TGTGCCAGCAGAGAGACAGGCTCCCGTTTAGAGCAGTACTTC,CASRETGSRLEQYF
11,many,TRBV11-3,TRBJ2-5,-,TGTGCCAGCAGGATGGGAGAGACCCAGTACTTC,CASRMGETQYF